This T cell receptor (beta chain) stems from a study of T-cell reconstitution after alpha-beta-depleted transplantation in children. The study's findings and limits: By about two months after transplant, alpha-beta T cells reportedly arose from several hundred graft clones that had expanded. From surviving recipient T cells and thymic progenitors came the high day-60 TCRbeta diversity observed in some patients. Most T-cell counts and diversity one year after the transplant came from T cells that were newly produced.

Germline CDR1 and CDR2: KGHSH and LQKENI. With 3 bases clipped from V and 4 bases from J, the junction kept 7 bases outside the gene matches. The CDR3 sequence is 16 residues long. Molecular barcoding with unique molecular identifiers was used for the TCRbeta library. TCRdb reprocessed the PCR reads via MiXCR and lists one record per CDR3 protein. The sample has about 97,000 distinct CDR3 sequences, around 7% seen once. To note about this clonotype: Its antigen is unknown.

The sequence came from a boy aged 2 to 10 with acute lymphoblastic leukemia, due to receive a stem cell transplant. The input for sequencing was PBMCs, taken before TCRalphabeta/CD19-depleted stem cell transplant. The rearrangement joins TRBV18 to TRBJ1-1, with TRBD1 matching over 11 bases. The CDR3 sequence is CASSPRDRGYFTEAFF. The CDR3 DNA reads TGTGCCAGCTCACCCCGGGACAGGGGGTATTTCACTGAAGCTTTCTTT. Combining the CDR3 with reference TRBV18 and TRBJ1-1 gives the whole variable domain NAGVMQNPRHLVRRRGQEARLRCSPMKGHSHVYWYRQLPEEGLKFMVYLQKENIIDESGMPKERFSAEFPKEGPSILRIQQVVRGDSAAYFCASSPRDRGYFTEAFFGQGTRLTVV.